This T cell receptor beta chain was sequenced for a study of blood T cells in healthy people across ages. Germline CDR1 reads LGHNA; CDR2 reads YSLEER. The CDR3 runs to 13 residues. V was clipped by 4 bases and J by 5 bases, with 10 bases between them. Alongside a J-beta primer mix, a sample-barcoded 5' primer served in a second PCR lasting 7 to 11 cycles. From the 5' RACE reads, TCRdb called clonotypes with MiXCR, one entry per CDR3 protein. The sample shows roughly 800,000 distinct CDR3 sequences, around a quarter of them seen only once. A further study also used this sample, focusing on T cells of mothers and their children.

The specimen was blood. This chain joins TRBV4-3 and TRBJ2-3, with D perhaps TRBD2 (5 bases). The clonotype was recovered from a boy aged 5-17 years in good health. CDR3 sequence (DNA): TGCGCCAGCAGCCGAGCAGCGGTAGATACGCAGTATTTT. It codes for CASSRAAVDTQYF.